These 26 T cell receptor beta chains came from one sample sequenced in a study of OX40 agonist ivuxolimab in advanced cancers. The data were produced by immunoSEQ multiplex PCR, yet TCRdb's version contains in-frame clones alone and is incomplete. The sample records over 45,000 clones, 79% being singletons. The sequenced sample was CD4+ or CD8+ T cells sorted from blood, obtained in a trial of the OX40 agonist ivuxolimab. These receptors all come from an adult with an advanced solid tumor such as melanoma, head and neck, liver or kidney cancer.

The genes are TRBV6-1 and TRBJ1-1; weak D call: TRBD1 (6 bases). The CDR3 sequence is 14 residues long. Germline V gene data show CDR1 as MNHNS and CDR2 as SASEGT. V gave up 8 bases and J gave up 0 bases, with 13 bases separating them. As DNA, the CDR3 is TGTGCCAGCCGCCAGGACAGAATGAACACTGAAGCTTTCTTT. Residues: CASRQDRMNTEAFF.

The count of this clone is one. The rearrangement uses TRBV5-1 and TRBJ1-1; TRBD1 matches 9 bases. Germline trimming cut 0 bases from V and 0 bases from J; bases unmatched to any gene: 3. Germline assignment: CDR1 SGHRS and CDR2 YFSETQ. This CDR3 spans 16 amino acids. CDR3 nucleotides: TGCGCCAGCAGCTTGGGGGACAGGGCCCTGAACACTGAAGCTTTCTTT. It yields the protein CASSLGDRALNTEAFF.

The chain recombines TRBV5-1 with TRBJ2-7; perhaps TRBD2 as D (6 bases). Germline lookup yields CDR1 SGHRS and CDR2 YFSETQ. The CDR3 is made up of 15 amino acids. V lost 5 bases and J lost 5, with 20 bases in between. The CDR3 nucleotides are TGCGCCAGCAGACGGACGGGGACTCACGGGGACGAGCAGTACTTC. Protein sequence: CASRRTGTHGDEQYF. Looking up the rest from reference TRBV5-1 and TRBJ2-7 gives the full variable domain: KAGVTQTPRYLIKTRGQQVTLSCSPISGHRSVSWYQQTPGQGLQFLFEYFSETQRNKGNFPGRFSGRQFSNSRSEMNVSTLELGDSALYLCASRRTGTHGDEQYFGPGTRLTVT.

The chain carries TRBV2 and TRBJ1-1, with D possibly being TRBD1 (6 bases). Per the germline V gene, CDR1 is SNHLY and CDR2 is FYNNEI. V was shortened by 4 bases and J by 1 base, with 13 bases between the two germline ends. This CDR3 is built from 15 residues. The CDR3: CASSAPGAENTEAFF. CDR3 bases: TGTGCCAGCAGTGCGCCAGGGGCTGAGAACACTGAAGCTTTCTTT.

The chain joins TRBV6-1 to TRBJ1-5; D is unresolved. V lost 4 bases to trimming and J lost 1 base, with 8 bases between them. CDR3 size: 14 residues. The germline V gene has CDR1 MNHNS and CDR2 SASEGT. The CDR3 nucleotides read TGTGCCAGCAGTGCCCGAGGGAGCAATCAGCCCCAGCATTTT. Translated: CASSARGSNQPQHF.

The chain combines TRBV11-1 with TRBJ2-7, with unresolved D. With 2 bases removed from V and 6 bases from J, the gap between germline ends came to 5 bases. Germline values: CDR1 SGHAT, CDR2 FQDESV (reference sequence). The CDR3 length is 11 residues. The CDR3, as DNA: TGTGCCAGCAGCTTAATTCTCGAGCAGTACTTC. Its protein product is CASSLILEQYF.

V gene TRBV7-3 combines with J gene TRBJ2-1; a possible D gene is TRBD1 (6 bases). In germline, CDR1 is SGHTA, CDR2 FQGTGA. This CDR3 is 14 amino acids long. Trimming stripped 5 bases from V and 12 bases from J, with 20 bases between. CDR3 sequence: CASSPSGTGSGQFF. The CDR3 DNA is TGTGCCAGCAGCCCATCCGGAACAGGGAGTGGGCAGTTCTTC.

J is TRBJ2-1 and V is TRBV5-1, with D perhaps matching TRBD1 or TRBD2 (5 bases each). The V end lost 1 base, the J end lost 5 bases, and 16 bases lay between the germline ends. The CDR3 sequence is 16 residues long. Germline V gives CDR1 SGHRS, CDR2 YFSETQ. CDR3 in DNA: TGCGCCAGCAGCTTGTTGGCCGGGACCCGTCACAATGAGCAGTTCTTC. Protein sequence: CASSLLAGTRHNEQFF. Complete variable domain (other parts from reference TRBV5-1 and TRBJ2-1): KAGVTQTPRYLIKTRGQQVTLSCSPISGHRSVSWYQQTPGQGLQFLFEYFSETQRNKGNFPGRFSGRQFSNSRSEMNVSTLELGDSALYLCASSLLAGTRHNEQFFGPGTRLTVL.

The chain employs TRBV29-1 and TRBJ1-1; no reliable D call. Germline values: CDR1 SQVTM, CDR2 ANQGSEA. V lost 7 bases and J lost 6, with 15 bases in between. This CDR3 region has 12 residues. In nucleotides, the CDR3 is TGCAGCGCCAGGTCTTTAGTCCCTGAAGCTTTCTTT. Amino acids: CSARSLVPEAFF.

The CDR3 sequence: CAWSVYGTGDEKLFF. For the CDR3, the DNA is TGTGCCTGGAGTGTATACGGGACGGGGGATGAAAAACTGTTTTTT. The chain joins TRBV30 to TRBJ1-4; possibly TRBD1 for D (5 bases). V lost 0 bases and J lost 6, with 14 bases in between. In germline, CDR1 is GTSNPN, CDR2 SVGIG (reference sequence). The CDR3 has 15 amino acids. The full variable domain, in which reference TRBV30 and TRBJ1-4 provide the parts outside the CDR3, is SQTIHQWPATLVQPVGSPLSLECTVEGTSNPNLYWYRQAAGRGLQLLFYSVGIGQISSEVPQNLSASRPQDRQFILSSKKLLLSDSGFYLCAWSVYGTGDEKLFFGSGTQLSVL.

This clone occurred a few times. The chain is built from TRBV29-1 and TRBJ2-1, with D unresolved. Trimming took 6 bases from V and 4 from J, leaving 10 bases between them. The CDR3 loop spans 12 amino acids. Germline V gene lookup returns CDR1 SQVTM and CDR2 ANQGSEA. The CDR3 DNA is TGCAGCGTACGGCGCCCATACAATGAGCAGTTCTTC. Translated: CSVRRPYNEQFF.

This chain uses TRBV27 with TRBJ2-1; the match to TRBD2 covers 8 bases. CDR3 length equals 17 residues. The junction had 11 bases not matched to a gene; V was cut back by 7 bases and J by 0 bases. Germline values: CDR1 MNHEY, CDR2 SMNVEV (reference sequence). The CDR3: CASTRAGAGYSYNEQFF. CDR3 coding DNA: TGTGCCAGCACTCGAGCGGGAGCGGGCTACTCCTACAATGAGCAGTTCTTC.

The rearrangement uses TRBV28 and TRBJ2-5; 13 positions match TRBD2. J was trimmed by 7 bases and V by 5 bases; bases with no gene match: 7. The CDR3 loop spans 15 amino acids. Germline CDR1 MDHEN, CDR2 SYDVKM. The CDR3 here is CASSQRTSGGPTQYF. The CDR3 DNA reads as TGTGCCAGCAGTCAGAGGACTAGCGGGGGACCGACCCAGTACTTC.

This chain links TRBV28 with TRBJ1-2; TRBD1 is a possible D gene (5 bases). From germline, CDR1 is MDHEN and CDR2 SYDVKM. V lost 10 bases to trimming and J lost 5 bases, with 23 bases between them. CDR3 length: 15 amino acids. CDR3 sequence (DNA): TGTGCCACCAAGTCTCCGGGGGTCCCCTTATATGGCTACACCTTC. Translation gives CATKSPGVPLYGYTF.

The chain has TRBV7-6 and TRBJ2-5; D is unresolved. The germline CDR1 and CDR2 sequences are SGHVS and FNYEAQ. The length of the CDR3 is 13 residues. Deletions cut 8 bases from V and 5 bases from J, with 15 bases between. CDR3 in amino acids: CASSWGLSETQYF. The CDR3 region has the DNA TGTGCCAGCTCATGGGGTTTATCGGAGACCCAGTACTTC.

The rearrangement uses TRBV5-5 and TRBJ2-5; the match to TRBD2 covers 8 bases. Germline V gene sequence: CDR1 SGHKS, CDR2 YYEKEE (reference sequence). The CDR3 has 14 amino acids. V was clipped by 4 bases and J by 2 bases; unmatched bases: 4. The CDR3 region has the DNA TGTGCCAGCAGCGCGGGGGGACCTCAAGAGACCCAGTACTTC. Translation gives CASSAGGPQETQYF.

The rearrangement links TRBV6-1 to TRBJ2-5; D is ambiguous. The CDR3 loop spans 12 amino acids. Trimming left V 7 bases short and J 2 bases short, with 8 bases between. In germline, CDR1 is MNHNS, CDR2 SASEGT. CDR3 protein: CASKSDQETQYF. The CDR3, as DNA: TGTGCCAGCAAGTCGGATCAAGAGACCCAGTACTTC.

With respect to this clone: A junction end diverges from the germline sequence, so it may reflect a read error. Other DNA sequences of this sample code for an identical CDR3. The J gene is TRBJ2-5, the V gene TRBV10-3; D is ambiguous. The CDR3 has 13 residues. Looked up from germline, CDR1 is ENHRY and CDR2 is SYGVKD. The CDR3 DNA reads TGTGCCATCAGCCTGACTGACGAAGAGACCCAATACTTC. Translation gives CAISLTDEETQYF.

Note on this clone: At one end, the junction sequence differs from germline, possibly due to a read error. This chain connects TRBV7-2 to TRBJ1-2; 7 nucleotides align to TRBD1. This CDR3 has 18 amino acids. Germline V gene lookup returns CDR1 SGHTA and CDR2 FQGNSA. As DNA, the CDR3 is TGTGTCAGCAGCTTAGAGTGGTGGAAGGACAGGTCTTACTATGGCTACACCTTC. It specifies CVSSLEWWKDRSYYGYTF.

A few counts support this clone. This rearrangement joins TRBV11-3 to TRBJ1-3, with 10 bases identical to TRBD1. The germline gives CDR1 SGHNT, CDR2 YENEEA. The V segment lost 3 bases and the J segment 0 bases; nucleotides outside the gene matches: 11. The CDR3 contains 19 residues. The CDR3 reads CASSFGDRGIPNSGNTIYF. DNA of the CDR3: TGTGCCAGCAGCTTCGGGGACAGGGGAATCCCGAACTCTGGAAACACCATATATTTT.

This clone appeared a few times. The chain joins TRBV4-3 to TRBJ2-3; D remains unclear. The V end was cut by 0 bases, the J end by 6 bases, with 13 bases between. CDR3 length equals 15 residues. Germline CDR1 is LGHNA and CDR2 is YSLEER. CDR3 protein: CASSQDYPRADTQYF. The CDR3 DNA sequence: TGCGCCAGCAGCCAAGATTACCCTAGAGCGGATACGCAGTATTTT.

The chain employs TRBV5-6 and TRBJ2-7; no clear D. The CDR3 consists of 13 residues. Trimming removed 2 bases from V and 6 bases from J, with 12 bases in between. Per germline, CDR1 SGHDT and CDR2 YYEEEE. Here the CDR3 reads CASSFGQAGEQYF. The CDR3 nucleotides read TGTGCCAGCAGCTTTGGGCAGGCAGGCGAGCAGTACTTC.

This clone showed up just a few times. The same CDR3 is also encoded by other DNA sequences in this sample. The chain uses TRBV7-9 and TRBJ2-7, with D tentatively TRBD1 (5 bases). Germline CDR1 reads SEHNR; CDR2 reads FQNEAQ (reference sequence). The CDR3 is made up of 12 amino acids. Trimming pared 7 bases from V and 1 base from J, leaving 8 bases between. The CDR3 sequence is CASTRGSYEQYF. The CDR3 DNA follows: TGTGCCAGCACAAGGGGATCCTACGAGCAGTACTTC.

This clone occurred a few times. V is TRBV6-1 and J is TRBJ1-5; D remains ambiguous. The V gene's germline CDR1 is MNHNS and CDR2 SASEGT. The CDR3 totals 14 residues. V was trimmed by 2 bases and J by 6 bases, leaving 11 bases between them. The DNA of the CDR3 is TGTGCCAGCAGTGAATCCGGGGATCGTCAGCCCCAGCATTTT. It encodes CASSESGDRQPQHF.

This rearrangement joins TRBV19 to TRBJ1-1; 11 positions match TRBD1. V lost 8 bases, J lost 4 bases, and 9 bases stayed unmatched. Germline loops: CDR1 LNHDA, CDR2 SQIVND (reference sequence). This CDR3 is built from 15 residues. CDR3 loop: CASLTPGTGGTEAFF. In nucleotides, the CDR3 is TGTGCCAGTTTAACCCCCGGGACAGGGGGCACTGAAGCTTTCTTT.

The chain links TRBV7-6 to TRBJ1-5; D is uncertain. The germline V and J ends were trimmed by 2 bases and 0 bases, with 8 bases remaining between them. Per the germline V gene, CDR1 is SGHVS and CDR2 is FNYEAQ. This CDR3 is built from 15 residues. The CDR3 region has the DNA TGTGCCAGCAGCTTATTTCCTGGTAGCAATCAGCCCCAGCATTTT. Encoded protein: CASSLFPGSNQPQHF.